This T cell receptor (beta chain) was sequenced during a study of T cells after yellow fever vaccination. Study-wide context: Each low-cell-number fraction was prepared by means of SMART-Seq v4 Ultra Low Input.

This clonotype was detected a few times. A junction boundary mismatches the germline segment, possibly from a read error. One entry per CDR3 protein results from TCRdb running MiXCR on the 5' RACE reads. The repertoire consists of 610,000 or so distinct CDR3 sequences, with around 12% occurring once and the leading ten covering around 14%. Germline V gene lookup returns CDR1 GTSNPN and CDR2 SVGIG (reference sequence). The CDR3 is 13 amino acids. The chain uses TRBV30 and TRBJ2-1, with a weak D call TRBD1 (6 bases). This receptor was taken from a man aged 25 to 40 who received the YFV17D yellow fever vaccine. The source material was PBMCs, sampled on the day of the yellow fever booster vaccination. Written as DNA, the CDR3 is TGTGCCTGGACCTGGGGGCAGGTGAATGACCAGTTCTTC. It specifies CAWTWGQVNDQFF.